Detailed here is one TCR beta chain. Its specificity is not known. The data originate from a study of T cell responses to AZD1222 COVID-19 vaccine. The CDR3 contains 12 residues. V gave up 2 bases and J gave up 9 bases, with 7 bases separating them. The germline CDR1 and CDR2 sequences are KGHDR and SFDVKD. Assay used: immunoSEQ multiplex PCR; TCRdb lists only in-frame clones, some missing. This table holds 130,000 or so clones, around 87% found once. Study-wide results and caveats: Spike-specific TCR breadth and depth were elevated following two AZD1222 doses. Donors were mostly white British, more females; clonal diversity possibly underestimated. Only five to seven individuals given AZD1222 were seropositive at baseline. Researchers report vaccine-associated CD4 TCRs spanning spike, with dominance at 160-218 and 743-854.

The chain combines TRBV24-1 with TRBJ2-1, with TRBD1 as a possible D gene (5 bases). This receptor was obtained from an adult in good health. Here the sequenced sample was peripheral blood, taken on day 0 of AZD1222 vaccination. The CDR3 region is CATSDWGAEQFF. CDR3 sequence (DNA): TGTGCCACCAGTGATTGGGGCGCTGAGCAGTTCTTC.